This entry is about one T cell receptor beta chain. Its antigen has not been determined. Within one base of it there is no much larger clone, and no base qualities were kept. V gives up 2 bases and J gives up 7 bases, and the segment between their germline ends measures 12 bases. There are 13 amino acids in the CDR3, from cysteine to phenylalanine inclusive. Only the CDR3 portion is preserved as DNA: 39 bases, with reading frame beginning at the first base. Per the germline V gene, SQVTM is the CDR1 and ANQGSEA is the CDR2. These data originate in a study of CD8+ T cells in alopecia areata (dated by TCRdb to the late 2010s). For the study in its entirety: The treated patients, all with moderate-to-severe alopecia areata, were enrolled in an open-label pilot trial of oral tofacitinib given at 5 to 10 mg twice daily. In both human patients and the C3H/HeJ mouse model, the study applied high-throughput TCRbeta sequencing to look at T cell clonal expansion in alopecia areata. Clonality in the scalp was compared among normal scalp (n=4), patchy alopecia areata scalp (n=8), and alopecia totalis/universalis scalp (n=8). Biopsies were taken from tofacitinib-treated patients at baseline and again at 4 and 24 weeks into treatment, and several of those patients also had a later scalp biopsy. Patients received tofacitinib for 6 to 18 months and were then followed off drug for 6 months to check for delayed response and recurrence. The RNA source kit depended on sample type: the PAXgene miRNA kit for fixed scalp, the miRNeasy kit for PBMCs, and the RNeasy kit for mouse skin. Disease severity in treated patients was measured with the SALT score, which quantifies the percentage of affected scalp surface area. Human TCRbeta sequencing covered scalp tissue and sorted CD4+ and CD8+ peripheral blood T cells from patchy and totalis/universalis alopecia areata patients and healthy controls. Amplification of TCRbeta CDR3 regions was done by immunoSEQ multiplex PCR using 35 Vbeta forward primers and 13 Jbeta reverse primers. Broader findings and caveats from the paper: TCR sequences shared between patients were less clear than in mice, possibly partly because of HLA diversity in the patient population. Because the treated cohort was small and included a single nonresponder, larger studies are needed to assess links between baseline CD8+ expansion and response. Resident alphabeta T cells in normal human skin are also sequenced, complicating scalp TCR repertoire analysis, unlike mouse skin dominated by gammadelta T cells. With tofacitinib, both scalp clonality and the number of expanded CD8+ clones among the top 100 scalp clones went down significantly. Lesional scalp, especially in alopecia totalis/universalis, showed higher clonality and more expanded CD8+ clones than normal scalp, suggesting antigenic drive. Many expanded lesional clones persisted in scalp and blood during tofacitinib treatment, which may partly explain relapse after stopping treatment.

According to the study, the label for this sample's time point signals: roughly 24 weeks on oral tofacitinib. The treatment or condition label for this specimen denotes: oral pan-JAK inhibitor, 5-10 mg twice daily. Peripheral blood and lesional scalp punch biopsies were obtained from patients with alopecia areata. PBMCs were isolated by density centrifugation and stained for CD3, CD4 and CD8, and CD4+ and CD8+ T cells were sorted on a FACSAria. Library construction relied on the immunoSEQ multiplex PCR assay. To provide template for TCR sequencing, every sample had RNA extracted and reverse transcribed into cDNA. SuperScript III was used to make first-strand cDNA, primed with a 2:1 mix of oligo-dT and random hexamers. Amplification bias was assessed with a synthetic immune receptor repertoire, and residual bias was removed computationally. For the original study's pipeline: Raw reads were preprocessed to remove errors, and CDR3 was defined by IMGT conventions from the conserved cysteine to phenylalanine. Clonality was calculated as 1 minus Shannon entropy normalized by log2 of the number of productive unique TCRs. Whether scalp clones were CD4 or CD8 was inferred by matching scalp TCRbeta sequences against CD4 and CD8 repertoires sorted from blood. TCRdb re-hosts the immuneACCESS table, in-frame sequences only. Its copies lack some clones; in the studies checked, an unresolved V gene accounts for under half of them, and the cause for the rest is not known. Clone size and V and J calls were adopted from that table, with D and trimming inferred from the DNA. The sample table lists around 100,000 clones, around three fifths of them with a count of one. The ten largest clones take up 9% to 15% of the sample.

The chain joins TRBV29-1 to TRBJ2-1; no D gene can be assigned with confidence. This receptor was identified in a human donor with alopecia areata. The specimen was CD8+ T cells sorted from blood, collected at week 24, from a patient treated with tofacitinib. At the DNA level, the sequence is TGCAGCGTTGAAAACGGGCAGAAGAATGAGCAGTTCTTC. This codes for CSVENGQKNEQFF.